Below, 10 T cell receptor beta chains from the same sample are listed, as sequenced in a study of OX40 agonist ivuxolimab in advanced cancers. Generated by immunoSEQ multiplex PCR, the TCRdb table keeps only in-frame clones and is missing some. The sample lists around 77,000 clones, 85% to 95% occurring once. The source was CD4+ or CD8+ T cells sorted from blood, collected in a trial of the OX40 agonist ivuxolimab. The receptors derive from an adult with an advanced solid tumor such as melanoma, head and neck, liver or kidney cancer.

The chain is built from TRBV6-6 and TRBJ2-7, with TRBD1 matching 8 bases. CDR3 length: 13 amino acids. V was pared by 6 bases and J by 5 bases, with 6 bases of the junction left unmatched. Looked up from germline, CDR1 is MNHNY and CDR2 is SVGAGI (reference sequence). DNA for the CDR3: TGTGCCAGCAGAAGACAGGGGACCCACGAGCAGTACTTC. Residues: CASRRQGTHEQYF.

This sequence joins TRBV28 and TRBJ2-7; possibly TRBD2 for D (6 bases). Trimming shortened V by 8 bases and J by 4 bases, and 15 bases separated the two germline ends. The CDR3 has 13 amino acids. Germline V gene data show CDR1 as MDHEN and CDR2 as SYDVKM. The CDR3 here is CASQPGDRYEQYF. The CDR3 DNA follows: TGTGCCAGCCAACCGGGAGACCGATACGAGCAGTACTTC. Using reference TRBV28 and TRBJ2-7 for the parts outside the CDR3, the full variable domain is DVKVTQSSRYLVKRTGEKVFLECVQDMDHENMFWYRQDPGLGLRLIYFSYDVKMKEKGDIPEGYSVSREKKERFSLILESASTNQTSMYLCASQPGDRYEQYFGPGTRLTVT.

The CDR3 here is CASSPWAGVAGELFF. CDR3 in DNA: TGTGCCAGCAGCCCCTGGGCCGGGGTCGCCGGGGAGCTGTTTTTT. The V and J genes are TRBV5-4 and TRBJ2-2; perhaps TRBD2 as D (5 bases). The CDR3 has 15 residues. Deletions cut 4 bases from V and 6 bases from J, with 16 bases between. Per the germline V gene, CDR1 is SGHNT and CDR2 is YYREEE (reference sequence).

This clone was picked up one time. The chain recombines TRBV30 with TRBJ2-5; 9 nucleotides match TRBD2. The length of the CDR3 is 13 residues. The germline CDR1 and CDR2 sequences are GTSNPN and SVGIG (reference sequence). Unmatched junction bases numbered 6, after V lost 5 bases and J lost 5 bases. CDR3 in amino acids: CAWAGGPWETQYF. The CDR3 nucleotides are TGTGCCTGGGCGGGAGGGCCCTGGGAGACCCAGTACTTC. The full variable domain, rest sourced from reference TRBV30 and TRBJ2-5, is SQTIHQWPATLVQPVGSPLSLECTVEGTSNPNLYWYRQAAGRGLQLLFYSVGIGQISSEVPQNLSASRPQDRQFILSSKKLLLSDSGFYLCAWAGGPWETQYFGPGTRLLVL.

This chain uses TRBV4-2 with TRBJ2-5; no clear D. V gave up 0 bases and J gave up 8 bases, with 10 bases separating them. CDR1 is LGHNA, CDR2 YNFKEQ, per germline. The CDR3 is 13 residues long. CDR3 sequence reads: CASSQDNKRTQYF. The DNA of the CDR3 is TGTGCCAGCAGCCAAGATAACAAGAGAACCCAGTACTTC.

This clone was observed once. This chain links TRBV6-1 with TRBJ2-7, with D perhaps TRBD1 (6 bases). The V end was cut by 8 bases, the J end by 4 bases, with 9 bases between. The CDR3 contains 11 residues. The germline V gene encodes CDR1 MNHNS and CDR2 SASEGT. The CDR3 nucleotides read TGTGCCAGCGGCCAGGGGTACGAGCAGTACTTC. As protein: CASGQGYEQYF.

The chain carries TRBV18 and TRBJ2-3; D could derive from TRBD1 or TRBD2 (5 bases each). The CDR3 is 14 amino acids. Deletions cut 4 bases from V and 5 bases from J, with 13 bases between. CDR1 is KGHSH and CDR2 is LQKENI in the germline V gene. The CDR3 sequence: CASSLGPSKDTQYF. The CDR3 DNA follows: TGTGCCAGCTCACTGGGACCTTCCAAAGATACGCAGTATTTT.

The chain is built from TRBV2 and TRBJ2-7; 10 bases agree with TRBD2. Germline trimming cut 6 bases from V and 5 bases from J; bases unmatched to any gene: 4. The CDR3 is made up of 13 amino acids. The V gene's germline CDR1 is SNHLY and CDR2 FYNNEI. CDR3 sequence reads: CASRPAGGHEQYF. The DNA of the CDR3 is TGTGCCAGCAGGCCAGCGGGAGGGCACGAGCAGTACTTC.

The chain combines TRBV7-9 with TRBJ2-6; D not resolved. CDR3 length equals 15 residues. Germline V gene data show CDR1 as SEHNR and CDR2 as FQNEAQ (reference sequence). V was clipped by 2 bases and J by 2 bases, with 7 bases between them. The CDR3 protein is CASSLTGPGANVLTF. DNA of the CDR3: TGTGCCAGCAGCTTAACTGGACCTGGGGCCAACGTCCTGACTTTC.

The genes are TRBV5-1 and TRBJ2-3, with 9 bases fitting TRBD2. Losses at the gene ends were 5 bases for V and 2 bases for J; bases not matched to a gene: 21. Per the germline V gene, CDR1 is SGHRS and CDR2 is YFSETQ. The CDR3 sequence is 20 residues long. CDR3 sequence (DNA): TGCGCCAGCAGAAAGGGACACGAATTTAGCGGGAGATCCACCACAGATACGCAGTATTTT. Protein product: CASRKGHEFSGRSTTDTQYF.